The entry that follows covers one T cell receptor beta chain sequence. Its antigen remains unidentified. No base qualities exist here, and no much larger clone lies one base off it. TCRbeta CDR3 regions were amplified from genomic DNA using the immunoSEQ Assay, a bias-controlled multiplex PCR. Regarding the original processing steps: Nucleated cell counts per sample were estimated from amplification of reference gene primers within the assay. Sequence reads were collapsed and filtered to measure the absolute abundance of every unique TCRbeta CDR3 rearrangement. Productive Simpson clonality was computed per sample as the square root of Simpson's diversity index over productive rearrangements. Sourced from immuneACCESS, this table was stored by TCRdb with only in-frame sequences that have V and J called. A share of the clones is absent; for the studies checked, an unresolved V gene accounts for under half, and the remainder has no known explanation. V, J and clone size are those of that table, while D and trimming were read from the DNA. A total of some 300,000 clones appear in this sample, 90% of them only once. About 1% of the sample goes to the ten largest clones.

One collaborating source in Seattle enrolled patients during active infection and followed them longitudinally through the course of disease. Each collaborating institution followed its own protocols to collect whole blood in K2EDTA tubes. For TCRbeta analysis, collaborators shipped samples as frozen whole blood, isolated PBMCs, or DNA extracted from either of those sample types. The data are from a study of blood T cell repertoires in COVID-19 (TCRdb year 2020). For context, the study as a whole: Samples from collaborators originated in the United States, Italy and Spain and spanned both the acute and convalescent phases of COVID-19. The material from the prospective study consisted of cDNA or gDNA derived from T cells, B-cell-depleted T cells, or PBMCs. Where available, HLA class I and class II types were taken from metadata supplied by the sample provider and were not determined by assay-based typing. The dataset comprised deeply sampled blood TCRbeta repertoires from subjects exposed to, actively infected with, or recovered from COVID-19. The samples were drawn from the first 160 participants of the ongoing ImmuneRACE study and from some 1,300 subjects provided by 6 global collaborators. A de-identified subject ID, COVID-19 status, age in years and sex were almost always included in the sample metadata. The repertoires were released in a freely available public database intended as a resource for research on the immune response to SARS-CoV-2. Summary of the overall study and its limitations: Clinical and demographic metadata were provided uncurated, with the amount varying by source and participant.

CDR3 length: 18 amino acids, cysteine to phenylalanine. Just the 54-base CDR3 DNA is kept, in frame starting at base 1. The germline V gene encodes CDR1 MNHNS and CDR2 SASEGT. For this chain, trimming is 0 bases at the V end and 5 bases at the J end, and the number of junction bases without a gene match is 15. The sequenced sample was peripheral blood. The chain couples TRBV6-1 to TRBJ2-5, with 7 middle bases fitting TRBD1. This sequence was found in a middle-aged woman with COVID-19, enrolled during active disease. The CDR3 has the sequence CASSEAMGEQARGETQYF. DNA sequence: TGTGCCAGCAGTGAAGCGATGGGGGAACAGGCCAGGGGGGAGACCCAGTACTTC.